This is a list of T cell receptor beta chains from one sample in a study of Graves' ophthalmopathy and Graves' hyperthyroidism. TCRdb re-derived calls from the multiplex PCR reads in MiXCR, one entry per CDR3 protein. The sample has 500,000 to 700,000 distinct CDR3 sequences, about two fifths seen once; the top ten hold about 4%. The specimen was peripheral blood or thyroid tissue (not recorded which). The receptors shown here come from an adult man with Graves' hyperthyroidism. CDR3s leave out the opening cysteine and the closing phenylalanine or tryptophan.

v_call	cdr3_length	j_call	cdr3_aa
TRBV20-1	11	-	SAGGTDYNEQF
TRBV5-1	11	TRBJ1-2	ASSYRDSGGYT
TRBV5-1	13	TRBJ2-7	ASSLEGGGNYEQY
TRBV7-2	13	TRBJ2-7	ASSSASGRPYEQY
TRBV12-3/TRBV12-4	10	TRBJ2-5	ASRAGAETQY
TRBV5-1	12	TRBJ2-5	ASSASSGQETQY
TRBV5-8	14	TRBJ2-4	ASSVGTGGFKNIQY
TRBV7-2	13	TRBJ1-5	ASSLATGINQPQH
TRBV7-2	13	TRBJ2-7	ASSFSGQGYGEQY
TRBV11-1	14	TRBJ2-2	ASSLRGAPWTGELF
TRBV20-1	11	TRBJ1-1	SAAQGGNTEAF
TRBV29-1	11	TRBJ2-7	SVVTGSPYEQY
TRBV3-1	13	TRBJ1-2	ASSQVEDVNYGYT
TRBV20-1	11	TRBJ1-2	SAKETGGYGYT
TRBV9	15	TRBJ2-7	ASSVDDDSFGTYEQY
TRBV6-5	14	TRBJ1-6	ASSWGGGAYNSPLH
TRBV10-2	12	-	ASSVSSAEGEQF
TRBV5-1	13	TRBJ2-4	ASSFEGHRGNIQY
TRBV4-1	14	TRBJ1-4	ASSQESGGAGEKLF
TRBV9	16	TRBJ1-6	ASSGRDRDSALNSPLH
TRBV20-1	16	TRBJ2-5	SASGRGGPGTNQETQY
TRBV29-1	10	TRBJ2-5	SLTGFQETQY
TRBV28	11	TRBJ1-2	ASQTGQSYGYT
TRBV30	15	TRBJ1-5	AWRSRDRGLWHQPQH
TRBV7-9	11	TRBJ2-5	ASSLLPGNEQY
TRBV25-1	14	TRBJ2-2	ASSAAGTGSAGELF
TRBV20-1	14	TRBJ1-2	SARTVGQGANYGYT
TRBV7-2	16	TRBJ1-3	ASRTHELGPYSGNTIY
TRBV7-9	13	TRBJ2-7	ASSGGGLLTYEQY
TRBV19	13	TRBJ1-4	ASNGNYEQPEKLF
TRBV19	11	TRBJ1-5	ASGQGRDQPQH
TRBV24-1	13	TRBJ2-7	ASSPAGTGRYEQY
TRBV7-9	11	TRBJ1-1	ASSPMWDTEAF
TRBV6-5	14	TRBJ2-7	ASSYYRDRKAYEQY
TRBV12-3/TRBV12-4	12	TRBJ1-5	ASSLLYGNQPQH
TRBV9	12	TRBJ1-1	ASSVGGSDTEAF
TRBV6-2/TRBV6-3	10	TRBJ1-5	ATRQGGQPQH
TRBV6-5	10	TRBJ2-7	ASSYGIHEQY
TRBV7-6	14	TRBJ2-5	ASSPRDRGQQETQY
TRBV25-1	15	TRBJ1-1	ASSGTGTTLSKTEAF
TRBV7-8	14	TRBJ2-2	ASTMTWHSNTGELF
TRBV2	12	TRBJ1-1	ASSAQAGGTEAF
TRBV12-3/TRBV12-4	13	TRBJ2-6	ASSPWGSGANVLT
TRBV25-1	12	TRBJ1-2	ASSERDNGYGYT
TRBV5-8	13	TRBJ2-5	ASSLDAGTKGTQY
TRBV7-8	11	TRBJ2-2	ASSLRTTGELF
TRBV7-3	11	TRBJ2-2	ASSLTEFGELF
TRBV13	14	TRBJ1-6	ASSLAPGLQNSPLH
TRBV28	12	TRBJ1-5	ASSFQDVNQPQH
TRBV6-6	9	TRBJ1-2	ASRTDYGYT
TRBV24-1	13	TRBJ2-1	ATSDRGDFSNEQF
TRBV19	14	TRBJ1-5	ASSQSGWGSNQPQH
TRBV6-1	14	TRBJ1-2	ASSEAVGQEVYGYT
TRBV20-1	16	TRBJ1-6	SAPIVDRASSYNSPLH
TRBV29-1	12	TRBJ1-1	SSYLGEGSTEAF
TRBV7-2	12	TRBJ2-7	ASSSLGGAYEQY
TRBV29-1	11	TRBJ2-5	SFVGGLQETQY
TRBV6-5	13	TRBJ1-1	ASSSDSHLNTEAF
TRBV7-8	12	TRBJ1-6	ASSLEIQGSPLH
TRBV3-1	11	TRBJ1-2	ASSGQGERGYT